The present T cell receptor (beta chain) was sequenced within a study of regulatory T cells in long-lasting Graves disease (dated by TCRdb to 2020 to 2023). The study in broad terms: Persistent Graves' disease was defined as persistently positive TSH receptor autoantibodies together with antithyroid drug treatment for over 5 years. Peripheral blood TCR sequencing and RNA sequencing compared persistent Graves' disease patients with newly diagnosed Graves' disease patients. The study was registered as a clinical trial and conducted in China. A total of some 33 samples were covered by TCR sequencing, comprising some 13 persistent and around 20 newly diagnosed Graves' disease patients. Persistent Graves' disease patients in the clinical cohort had taken antithyroid drugs for 9.5 to 13 years on average.

What the authors observed across the whole study: Preferential use of TRBV28, TRBJ1-2 and TRBJ2-5 was observed in persistent disease, whereas TRBV20-1 and TRBJ2-1 were favored in newly diagnosed disease. Compared with newly diagnosed patients, patients with persistent Graves' disease had lower TCR Shannon entropy and fewer highly expanded clones, which suggests clonal expansion. Because the primary lesion, thyroid tissue, could not be accessed, the study looked at peripheral blood alone. Sequencing and analysis were restricted to the TCR beta chain. Persistent patients shared more public clonotypes among themselves (around 2,700) than newly diagnosed patients did (about 1,000). The authors noted that the small sample size was a limitation that may lower accuracy.

The library relied on multiplex PCR. TCRdb shows the sequencer as Illumina HiSeq 4000. To build TCR beta libraries, CDR3 regions were amplified by Arm-PCR using iRepertoire HTBI primers. Before sequencing, the PCR products underwent gel purification. The published analysis was carried out like this. Gene usage analysis of CDR3 amino acid clonotypes relied on the roughly 60 TRBV and about 15 TRBJ segments identified across samples. COPE and FqMerger were used to merge filtered high-quality paired reads into contigs. BLAST was used to align contigs to the IMGT TRBV, TRBD and TRBJ reference genes, and CDR3 was defined following IMGT. Any clonotype with a frequency above 0.1% was counted as a highly expanded clone. Shannon entropy served as the measure of repertoire diversity, while the Gini coefficient captured V-J evenness. A clonotype found in more than one individual was treated as public. The public reads were reprocessed in TCRdb via fastp at Q25 and MiXCR, keeping in-frame beta chains. Each record represents a unique CDR3 protein, reported with the most common genes and DNA among its rows. These V and J calls derive from TCRdb rather than the authors' analysis. For this sample there are some 340,000 distinct CDR3 sequences; roughly 24% appear just once. The top ten constitute 25% to 30% of the sample.

The time point label corresponds to: persistent/refractory GD, antithyroid drugs over 5 years with positive TRAb. For both TCR sequencing and RNA sequencing, RNA was extracted from PBMCs using TRIzol. The diagnosis of Graves' disease was made according to American Thyroid Association guidelines. Patients for the study were recruited at an endocrinology department in Xi'an, China. From each patient, approximately 9.9 milliliters of peripheral blood was collected into an EDTA anticoagulant tube. Ficoll Paque Plus density gradient separation was used to isolate PBMCs, and no further T cell sorting was performed. An Agilent 2100 Bioanalyzer and agarose gel were used to assess RNA quality, and a NanoDrop 2000 was used to measure RNA concentration. From the cysteine up to the phenylalanine, the CDR3 has a length of 14 residues. Only the CDR3 DNA is retained, 42 bases long and in frame from the first base. V loses 3 bases, J loses 5 bases, and the germline ends lie 17 bases apart. Reading the germline V gene gives CDR1 SQVTM and CDR2 ANQGSEA.

About this clonotype: Its antigen is still unknown. Base qualities are not provided; no much larger clone lies one nucleotide away.

The rearrangement combines TRBV29-1 with TRBJ2-7; the D gene may be TRBD1 or TRBD2, since each aligns over 5 bases. The specimen was peripheral blood mononuclear cells (PBMCs), collected when the disease was refractory, from a patient treated with antithyroid drugs. This receptor was obtained from a middle-aged woman with Graves disease. Donor details come from another sample of the same person, matched by shared clones. The CDR3 in this case is CSVEGPPEKNEQYF. The sequence in DNA is TGCAGCGTTGAGGGACCGCCTGAGAAGAACGAGCAGTACTTC.